This note documents a single T cell receptor beta chain sequence. The antigen is not known. CDR1 and CDR2 (germline): MNHEY, SVGAGI. The CDR3 extends over 14 amino acids. V lost 7 bases, J lost 7 bases, and 11 bases stayed unmatched. This record belongs to a study of radiotherapy plus CTLA-4 blockade in lung cancer. On the study more broadly: With roughly 28% of patients having disease control, objective responses were seen in roughly 18%. Overall study findings and caveats: After radiotherapy and ipilimumab, tumor-derived clones expanded in peripheral blood. Reported findings show early blood T cell clone dynamics, with interferon-beta, best predicted response.

Treatment of patients with chemo-refractory metastatic non-small-cell lung cancer consisted of focal radiation plus CTLA-4 blockade with ipilimumab. Using immunoSEQ multiplex PCR, the repertoire was profiled, and TCRdb retains in-frame clones only, with some absent. The table includes tens of thousands of clones, more than 70% detected once. The genes are TRBV6-5 and TRBJ2-7; 9 bases align to TRBD1. Source: peripheral blood, taken from a patient treated with radiotherapy plus ipilimumab. The TCR was taken from a human donor with non-small cell lung cancer whose response to radiotherapy plus ipilimumab could not be evaluated. This chain's CDR3 is CASIMGDRAGEQYF. In DNA, the CDR3 is TGTGCCAGCATTATGGGGGACAGGGCTGGGGAGCAGTACTTC.